This T cell receptor (beta chain) was recovered during a study of CD8+ T cells in alopecia areata. The treatment is: oral pan-JAK inhibitor, 5-10 mg twice daily. V gave up 6 bases and J gave up 5 bases, with 16 bases separating them. The CDR3 spans 14 residues. Germline CDR1 MDHEN, CDR2 SYDVKM. Following RNA extraction, reverse transcription yielded cDNA that acted as the sequencing template. The assay was immunoSEQ multiplex PCR, and TCRdb's table has in-frame clones only and misses some. The sample comprises 180,000 or so clones, 58% of which are singletons, and about 5.1% rests with the top ten. Specimen: CD4+ T cells sorted from blood, collected at week 24, from a patient treated with tofacitinib. This TCR was recovered from a human donor with alopecia areata. The gene calls are TRBV28 and TRBJ2-5; a weak D match, TRBD2 (6 bases). CDR3 loop: CASSFRTIRETQYF. The CDR3 bases are TGTGCCAGCAGCTTCCGGACTATTAGGGAGACCCAGTACTTC.